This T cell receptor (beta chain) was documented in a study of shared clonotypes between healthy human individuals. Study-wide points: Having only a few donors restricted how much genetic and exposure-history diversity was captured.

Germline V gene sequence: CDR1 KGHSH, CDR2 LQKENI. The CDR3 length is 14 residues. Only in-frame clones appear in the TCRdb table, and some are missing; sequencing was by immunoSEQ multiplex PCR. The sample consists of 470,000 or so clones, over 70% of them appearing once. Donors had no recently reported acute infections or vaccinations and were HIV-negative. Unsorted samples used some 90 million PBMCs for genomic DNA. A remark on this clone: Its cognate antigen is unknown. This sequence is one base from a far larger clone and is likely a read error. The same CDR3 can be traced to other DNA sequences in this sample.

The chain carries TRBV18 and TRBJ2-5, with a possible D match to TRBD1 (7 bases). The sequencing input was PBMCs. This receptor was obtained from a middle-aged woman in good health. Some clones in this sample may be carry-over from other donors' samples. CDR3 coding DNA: TGTGCCAGCTCACCAAGGGGCAGGGGGGAGACTCAGTACTTC. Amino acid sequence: CASSPRGRGETQYF.